What follows describes a single T cell receptor beta chain. The sample originates from a study of blood T cells in healthy people across ages. Primed by a sample-barcoded 5' primer and a J-beta primer mix, a second PCR proceeded for 7 to 11 cycles. TCRdb called the 5' RACE reads again in MiXCR, with one record for every CDR3 protein. The sample contains around 1,800,000 distinct CDR3 sequences, roughly two fifths of which appear only once. Trimming took 5 bases from V and 5 from J, leaving 4 bases between them. Germline V gives CDR1 DFQATT, CDR2 SNEGSKA (reference sequence). The CDR3 extends over 10 amino acids.

Sequences were obtained from blood. This clonotype was sampled from a human donor in good health. V and J are TRBV20-1 and TRBJ2-4; D is uncertain. CDR3 region: CSAAENIQYF. CDR3 sequence (DNA): TGCAGTGCTGCGGAAAACATTCAGTACTTC.